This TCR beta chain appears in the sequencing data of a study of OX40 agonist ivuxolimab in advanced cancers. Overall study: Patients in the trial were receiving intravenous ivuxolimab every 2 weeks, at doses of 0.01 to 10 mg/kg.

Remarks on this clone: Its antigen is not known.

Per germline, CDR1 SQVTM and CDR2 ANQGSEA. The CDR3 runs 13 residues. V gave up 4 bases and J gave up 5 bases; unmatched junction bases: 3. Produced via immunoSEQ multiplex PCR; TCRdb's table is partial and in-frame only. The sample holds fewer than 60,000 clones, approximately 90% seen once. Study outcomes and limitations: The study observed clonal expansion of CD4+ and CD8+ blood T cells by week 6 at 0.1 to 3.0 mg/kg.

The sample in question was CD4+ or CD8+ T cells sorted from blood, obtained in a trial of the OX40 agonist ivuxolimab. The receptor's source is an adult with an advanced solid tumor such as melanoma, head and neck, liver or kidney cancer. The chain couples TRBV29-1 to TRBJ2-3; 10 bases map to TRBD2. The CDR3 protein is CSVVLAGGDTQYF. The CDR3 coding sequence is TGCAGCGTTGTATTAGCGGGAGGAGATACGCAGTATTTT.